The 13 T cell receptor beta chains listed next were all sequenced from one sample in a study of T cell repertoires in cytomegalovirus infection. TCRdb reprocessed the reads with MiXCR, giving one entry per CDR3 protein. The table has more than 75,000 distinct CDR3 sequences, about 3.8% seen once; the top ten hold under 6%. Sequenced: PBMCs. The receptor set was obtained from a human donor in good health (CMV status not recorded). Some clones in this sample may be carry-over from other donors' samples.

This clonotype was observed many times. V usage is TRBV14 and J usage is TRBJ1-1; D possibly corresponds to TRBD1 (5 bases). Trimming shortened V by 0 bases and J by 7 bases, and 12 bases separated the two germline ends. The CDR3 totals 14 residues. The germline CDR1 and CDR2 sequences are SGHDN and FVKESK. CDR3 bases: TGTGCCAGCAGCCAAGATCTGCTCGACAGTGAAGCTTTCTTT. As protein: CASSQDLLDSEAFF.

In this sample, this clonotype turned up many times. The chain couples TRBV7-2 to TRBJ1-6, with 9 bases lining up with TRBD1. Trimming cost V 5 bases and J 8 bases; bases outside gene matches: 4. The CDR3 is 14 residues long. Germline loops: CDR1 SGHTA, CDR2 FQGNSA. The CDR3 DNA follows: TGTGCCAGCAGCCTCGGACAGGGGTATTCACCCCTCCACTTT. Its translation is CASSLGQGYSPLHF.

This clonotype was recorded at least ten times. V is TRBV7-2 and J is TRBJ1-1; D unresolved. Looked up from germline, CDR1 is SGHTA and CDR2 is FQGNSA. There are 13 residues in the CDR3. Trimming took off 5 bases at V and 2 bases at J, with 9 bases between the two ends. The CDR3 reads CASSPGFNTEAFF. In DNA, the CDR3 is TGTGCCAGCAGCCCGGGGTTCAACACTGAAGCTTTCTTT.

This clonotype has a count of ten or more. This CDR3 reads CASSRGTADQPQHF. Here the CDR3 DNA reads TGCGCCAGCAGTCGTGGGACCGCTGATCAGCCCCAGCATTTT. The V call is TRBV23-1, the J call TRBJ1-5, with D tentatively TRBD1 (5 bases). TRBV23-1 carries the ORF label, with uncertain function. The CDR3 contains 14 residues. V lost 4 bases and J lost 5, with 12 bases in between.

This clonotype was counted ten times or more. The chain has TRBV24-1 and TRBJ2-1; D is ambiguous. The CDR3 extends over 15 amino acids. Germline V gene data show CDR1 as KGHDR and CDR2 as SFDVKD. V lost 1 base to trimming and J lost 6 bases, with 12 bases between them. The CDR3 nucleotides read TGTGCCACCAGTGATTTATTTGCAGACGTCAATGAGCAGTTCTTC. As protein: CATSDLFADVNEQFF.

This clonotype was counted at least ten times. This chain's CDR3 is CASSLVPLGNQPQHF. In DNA, the CDR3 is TGTGCCAGCAGCTTAGTTCCTTTGGGGAATCAGCCCCAGCATTTT. The gene calls are TRBV7-8 and TRBJ1-5; D is undetermined. The CDR3 length is 15 residues. The V end lost 1 base, the J end lost 4 bases, and 11 bases lay between the germline ends. CDR1 SGHVS and CDR2 FQNEAQ come from the germline V gene.

There are many counts of this clonotype. This chain connects TRBV30 to TRBJ1-4; unclear D gene. The CDR3 covers 13 residues. In germline, CDR1 is GTSNPN, CDR2 SVGIG (reference sequence). Trimming removed 4 bases at V and 6 bases at J, with 12 bases between. As DNA, the CDR3 is TGTGCCTGGAATCGGGGAGGAGATGAAAAACTGTTTTTT. Translating it yields CAWNRGGDEKLFF.

This clonotype was counted many times. This chain uses TRBV28 with TRBJ1-6; unclear D gene. This CDR3 comprises 16 residues. Germline CDR1 is MDHEN and CDR2 is SYDVKM. Trimming took 1 base from V and 2 from J, leaving 9 bases between them. Here the CDR3 DNA reads TGTGCCAGCAGTTTATCCGCGGAGGCCTATAATTCACCCCTCCACTTT. Encoded protein: CASSLSAEAYNSPLHF.

V usage is TRBV7-2 and J usage is TRBJ1-3; D is uncertain. Germline lookup yields CDR1 SGHTA and CDR2 FQGNSA. Trimming took 7 bases from V and 4 from J, leaving 11 bases between them. This CDR3 contains 13 residues. The chain's CDR3 is CASTSRVGNTIYF. The CDR3 region has the DNA TGTGCCAGCACCTCCCGGGTCGGAAACACCATATATTTT.

This clonotype was seen many times. This chain uses TRBV12-3 or TRBV12-4 with TRBJ1-2, with no clear D. The CDR3 totals 13 residues. The V end was cut by 5 bases, the J end by 7 bases, with 14 bases between. CDR3 bases: TGTGCCAGCAGTCCAATACCAAGAGCTGGCTACACCTTC. This codes for CASSPIPRAGYTF.

This clonotype appeared many times. This rearrangement joins TRBV5-4 to TRBJ2-3; D is undetermined. CDR1 and CDR2 from the germline V gene are SGHNT and YYREEE (reference sequence). The CDR3 contains 15 residues. The V gene lost 4 bases and the J gene lost 2 bases, with 14 bases spanning the gap. CDR3 amino acids: CASSLVADYTDTQYF. The CDR3 nucleotides are TGTGCCAGCAGCCTAGTCGCGGATTACACAGATACGCAGTATTTT.

This clonotype was found many times. This sequence joins TRBV18 and TRBJ1-1; 8 bases align to TRBD1. With 6 bases clipped from V and 1 base from J, the junction kept 13 bases outside the gene matches. Germline V lookup: CDR1 KGHSH, CDR2 LQKENI. The CDR3 runs 17 residues. CDR3 in amino acids: CASSRLGQGSRNTEAFF. The CDR3 DNA follows: TGTGCCAGCTCCCGACTAGGACAGGGATCGAGGAACACTGAAGCTTTCTTT.

This clonotype was seen repeatedly, ten times or more. CDR3 sequence (DNA): TGTGCCAGCATCCCTTGGGGACGCCAGGGGGACTATGGCTACACCTTC. Its translation is CASIPWGRQGDYGYTF. V usage is TRBV5-8 and J usage is TRBJ1-2; 7 bases align to TRBD1. The V gene's germline CDR1 is SGHTS and CDR2 YDEGEE. The CDR3 extends over 16 amino acids. Trimming removed 6 bases from V and 3 bases from J; junction bases left unmatched: 14.